Presented here are 3 T cell receptor beta chains from one specimen sequenced in a study of blood T cell repertoires in COVID-19. Here immunoSEQ multiplex PCR was the method, and the copy in TCRdb shows in-frame clones only, minus some. Here the sample spans some 220,000 clones, around 82% being singletons. Source material: peripheral blood. The source of these receptors is a human donor in a cohort sampled during active COVID-19.

This chain links TRBV7-2 with TRBJ1-1; tentative D call: TRBD1 (6 bases). CDR1 and CDR2 (germline): SGHTA, FQGNSA. The CDR3 is made up of 13 amino acids. With 5 bases removed from V and 5 bases from J, the gap between germline ends came to 12 bases. The CDR3: CASSRDTSTEAFF. The CDR3 nucleotides are TGTGCCAGCAGCCGGGACACTAGTACTGAAGCTTTCTTT.

The chain is built from TRBV2 and TRBJ1-4; D might be TRBD1 (5 bases). The germline V and J ends were trimmed by 8 bases and 8 bases, with 15 bases remaining between them. Germline CDR1 reads SNHLY; CDR2 reads FYNNEI. This CDR3 is built from 13 residues. CDR3 sequence reads: CASGANNGEKLFF. CDR3 in DNA: TGTGCCAGCGGGGCAAACAACGGGGAAAAACTGTTTTTT. Complete variable domain (other parts from reference TRBV2 and TRBJ1-4): EPEVTQTPSHQVTQMGQEVILRCVPISNHLYFYWYRQILGQKVEFLVSFYNNEISEKSEIFDDQFSVERPDGSNFTLKIRSTKLEDSAMYFCASGANNGEKLFFGSGTQLSVL.

This CDR3 is CASRRTGADTEAFF. CDR3 bases: TGTGCCAGCAGACGGACAGGGGCCGACACTGAAGCTTTCTTT. The chain combines TRBV6-5 with TRBJ1-1; 9 bases are a match to TRBD1. This CDR3 region has 14 residues. The junction had 5 bases not matched to a gene; V was cut back by 6 bases and J by 3 bases. The V gene's germline CDR1 is MNHEY and CDR2 SVGAGI.